This is a list of T cell receptor beta chains from one sample in a study of shared clonotypes between healthy human individuals. The repertoire was sequenced with immunoSEQ multiplex PCR; TCRdb's copy has only in-frame clones and lacks some. The table lists 2.3 million or so clones, approximately 93% of them singletons, with 0.39% in the top ten. The specimen sequenced was naive CD4+ T cells from PBMCs. These receptors all stem from a man aged 18 to 30 in good health. Some clones in this sample may be carry-over from other donors' samples. Each CDR3 is given with its conserved first and last residue. A D gene is named only where the DNA matches it firmly. Size is omitted from some rows. Given values are once, few, many or a class for expanded clones.

d_call,v_call,clone_size,j_call,cdr3_aa,cdr3_nt
-,TRBV27,-,TRBJ2-1,CASSPRSGGKFF,TGTGCCAGCAGCCCCCGGTCCGGGGGAAAGTTCTTC
TRBD1,TRBV19,-,TRBJ2-7,CASSMGRTGGNDEQYF,TGTGCCAGTAGTATGGGTAGGACAGGGGGTAACGACGAGCAGTACTTC
-,TRBV5-4,few,TRBJ1-2,CASSFGQGAVTF,-
TRBD1,TRBV5-8,-,TRBJ2-7,CASSLARGLDEQYF,TGTGCCAGCAGCTTGGCCAGGGGGCTCGACGAGCAGTACTTC
-,TRBV5-1,-,TRBJ2-3,CASSPLVRADTQYF,TGCGCCAGCAGCCCGTTGGTAAGGGCAGATACGCAGTATTTT
-,TRBV7-2,-,TRBJ2-1,CASSTQSPSAYNEQFF,TGTGCCAGCAGCACCCAATCCCCCTCAGCGTACAATGAGCAGTTCTTC
-,TRBV23-1,-,TRBJ1-5,CASSLQRGPQHF,TGCGCCAGCAGCCTCCAGCGGGGGCCCCAGCATTTT
-,TRBV5-1,-,TRBJ2-1,CASSLGQNHNEQFF,TGCGCCAGCAGCCTTGGACAGAATCACAATGAGCAGTTCTTC
-,TRBV9,-,TRBJ2-1,CASTKMVIYNEQFF,TGTGCCAGCACCAAGATGGTGATCTACAATGAGCAGTTCTTC
-,TRBV7-2,-,TRBJ1-2,CASSLGGNYGYTF,TGTGCCAGCAGCTTAGGGGGGAACTACGGCTACACCTTC
-,TRBV28,-,TRBJ1-3,CASKFLGASGNTIYF,TGTGCCAGCAAATTTTTAGGGGCTTCGGGAAACACCATATATTTT
TRBD2,TRBV28,-,TRBJ2-1,CASSSGREGLNEQFF,TGTGCCAGCAGTTCAGGGAGGGAGGGCCTCAATGAGCAGTTCTTC
TRBD1,TRBV28,-,TRBJ2-7,CASSPRDSRVYEQYF,TGTGCCAGCAGTCCCCGGGACAGCCGGGTTTACGAGCAGTACTTC
-,TRBV7-7,-,TRBJ2-3,CASSLESVTTDTQYF,TGTGCCAGCAGCTTAGAGTCGGTCACTACAGATACGCAGTATTTT
-,TRBV30,-,TRBJ1-1,CAWSVPHTEAFF,TGTGCCTGGAGTGTTCCGCACACTGAAGCTTTCTTT
-,TRBV5-5,-,TRBJ2-7,CASSLQGAEQYF,TGTGCCAGCAGCTTGCAAGGAGCCGAGCAGTACTTC
TRBD1,TRBV25-1,-,TRBJ1-1,CASTTPGTGAEAFF,TGTGCCAGCACCACCCCCGGGACAGGGGCTGAAGCTTTCTTT
-,TRBV7-8,-,TRBJ1-4,CASSLGAGLDEKLFF,TGTGCCAGCAGTTTGGGGGCAGGGCTGGATGAAAAACTGTTTTTT
TRBD2,TRBV18,-,TRBJ2-1,CASSPAGLVTNEQFF,TGTGCCAGCTCACCCGCGGGACTAGTGACGAATGAGCAGTTCTTC
-,TRBV7-9,-,TRBJ2-7,CACQDTYEQYF,TGTGCCTGCCAGGACACCTACGAGCAGTACTTC
TRBD2,TRBV5-6,-,TRBJ2-2,CASSTLWTRLTGELFF,TGTGCCAGCAGTACCCTTTGGACTAGACTCACCGGGGAGCTGTTTTTT
TRBD1,TRBV9,-,TRBJ2-7,CASSVRGQGSYEQYF,TGTGCCAGCAGCGTACGGGGACAGGGTAGTTACGAGCAGTACTTC
TRBD1,TRBV28,-,TRBJ2-4,CASSLRDSIQYF,TGTGCCAGCAGTTTACGGGACAGCATTCAGTACTTC
TRBD1,TRBV7-3,-,TRBJ1-1,CASSLTGGAERAEAFF,TGTGCCAGCAGCTTAACAGGGGGCGCGGAGAGGGCTGAAGCTTTCTTT
-,TRBV11-2,-,TRBJ2-5,CASSLGGRGRETQYF,TGTGCCAGCAGCTTAGGGGGAAGGGGAAGGGAGACCCAGTACTTC
-,TRBV28,-,TRBJ1-4,CASSLRGSATNEKLFF,TGTGCCAGCAGTTTAAGGGGGAGTGCAACTAATGAAAAACTGTTTTTT
-,TRBV6-1,-,TRBJ2-4,CASSESPTQGNIQYF,TGTGCCAGCAGTGAAAGTCCTACCCAGGGAAACATTCAGTACTTC
TRBD2,TRBV6-1,-,TRBJ2-5,CASSETAGVHETQYF,TGTGCCAGCAGTGAAACGGCGGGAGTGCATGAGACCCAGTACTTC
-,TRBV28,-,TRBJ1-3,CASNSGPSGNTIYF,TGTGCCAGCAATTCGGGACCTTCGGGAAACACCATATATTTT
-,TRBV20-1,-,TRBJ1-5,CSARSGLTQHF,TGCAGTGCTAGATCGGGGTTGACCCAGCATTTT
-,TRBV7-8,-,TRBJ1-5,CASSLGRISNQPQHF,TGTGCCAGCAGCTTAGGCCGGATTAGCAATCAGCCCCAGCATTTT
-,TRBV20-1,-,TRBJ1-2,CSATALAGYTF,TGCAGTGCTACAGCGTTGGCTGGCTACACCTTC
TRBD2,TRBV6-6,-,TRBJ2-7,CASSYSAAGHSYEQYF,TGTGCCAGCAGTTACTCTGCAGCGGGGCATTCCTACGAGCAGTACTTC
TRBD1,TRBV6-5,-,TRBJ2-1,CASSWTGPRNEQFF,TGTGCCAGCAGTTGGACAGGTCCGCGCAATGAGCAGTTCTTC
-,TRBV21-1,-,TRBJ1-5,CASGSHRRGKLSNQPQHF,TGTGCCAGCGGCTCACACAGAAGGGGCAAGTTAAGCAATCAGCCCCAGCATTTT
-,TRBV4-1,-,TRBJ2-2,CASSRGGAYTGELFF,TGCGCCAGCAGCAGGGGGGGGGCGTATACCGGGGAGCTGTTTTTT
-,TRBV30,-,TRBJ2-3,CAWSVGSAALDTQYF,TGTGCCTGGAGTGTAGGCTCCGCGGCCTTAGATACGCAGTATTTT
-,TRBV2,few,TRBJ1-1,CASSPNTEAFF,TGTGCCAGCAGTCCGAACACTGAAGCTTTCTTT
-,TRBV5-8,-,TRBJ1-2,CASSLSQSYGYTF,TGTGCCAGCAGCTTGTCACAGAGCTATGGCTACACCTTC
TRBD1,TRBV6-4,once,TRBJ2-7,CASSDPWDRAYEQYF,TGTGCCAGCAGTGACCCCTGGGACAGGGCCTACGAGCAGTACTTC
-,TRBV6-1,-,TRBJ1-5,CASSELGGQPQHF,TGTGCCAGCAGTGAACTGGGAGGGCAGCCCCAGCATTTT